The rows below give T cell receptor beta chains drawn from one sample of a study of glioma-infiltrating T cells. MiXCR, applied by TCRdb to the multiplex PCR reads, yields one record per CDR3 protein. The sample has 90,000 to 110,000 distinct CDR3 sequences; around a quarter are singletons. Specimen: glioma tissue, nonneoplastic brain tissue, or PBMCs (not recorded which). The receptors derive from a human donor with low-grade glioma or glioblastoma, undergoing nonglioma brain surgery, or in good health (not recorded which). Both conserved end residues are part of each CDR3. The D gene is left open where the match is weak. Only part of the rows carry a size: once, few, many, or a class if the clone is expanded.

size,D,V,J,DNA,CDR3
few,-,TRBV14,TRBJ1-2,TGTGCCAGCAGCCAACAGAACTATGGCTACACCTTC,CASSQQNYGYTF
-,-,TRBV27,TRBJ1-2,TGTGCCAGCCGTCCCGATCTTACGGGTCACTATGAATACACCTTC,CASRPDLTGHYEYTF
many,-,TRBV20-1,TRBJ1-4,TGCAGTGCCAGGGGCCCTGGAGGGGAAAAACTGTTTTTT,CSARGPGGEKLFF
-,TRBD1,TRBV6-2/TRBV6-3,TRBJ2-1,TGTGCCAGCAGTGACCCGGGACAGTTTAATGAGCAGTTCTTC,CASSDPGQFNEQFF
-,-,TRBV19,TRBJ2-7,TGTGCCAGTAGTTTCGGACACTCGAAAGCCTACGAGCAGTACTTC,CASSFGHSKAYEQYF
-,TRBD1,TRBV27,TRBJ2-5,TGTGCCAGCACCCACCTCATGTTGGGTCCCTGGACAGGGGTCGTTGACCAAGAGACCCAGTACTTC,CASTHLMLGPWTGVVDQETQYF
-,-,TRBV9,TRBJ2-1,TGTGCCAGCAGCAAAACGGACAGCCGCAACAATAAGCAGTTCTTC,CASSKTDSRNNKQFF
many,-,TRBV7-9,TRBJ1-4,TGTGCCAGCAGCTCTCGGGGGGTGTTTAATGAAAAACTGTTTTTT,CASSSRGVFNEKLFF
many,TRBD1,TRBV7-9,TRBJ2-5,TGTGCCAGCAGCAGCACAGGGGAAGGGACCCAGTACTTC,CASSSTGEGTQYF
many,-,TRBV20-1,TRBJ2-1,TGCAGTGCCCCGTCGAGCGCACCCAGTAGGATCTTC,CSAPSSAPSRIF
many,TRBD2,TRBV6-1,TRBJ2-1,TGTGCCAGCAGACCCCTAGCGGGAGTATCCTATGAGCAGTTCTTC,CASRPLAGVSYEQFF
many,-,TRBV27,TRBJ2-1,TGTGCCAGCAGACAAAGCCCCCCCTCTAGCTTCCCCTACAATGAGCAGTTCTTC,CASRQSPPSSFPYNEQFF
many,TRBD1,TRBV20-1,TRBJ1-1,TGCAGTGCCCCGACAGGGGGAGAAACTGAAGCTTTCTTT,CSAPTGGETEAFF
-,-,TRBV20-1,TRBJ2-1,TGCAGCGCTTACGATTACAATGAGCAGTTCTTC,CSAYDYNEQFF
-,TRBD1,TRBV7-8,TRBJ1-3,TGTGCCAGCAGCTTAGCGATGGCACTGTCTTGGGACAGGGGAAATCCTGGAAACACCATATATTTT,CASSLAMALSWDRGNPGNTIYF
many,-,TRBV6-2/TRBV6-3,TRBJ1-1,TGTGCCAGCAGGACAATTACCTCTGGACGTTCGGTGAACACTGAAGCTTTCTTT,CASRTITSGRSVNTEAFF
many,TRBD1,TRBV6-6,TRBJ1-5,TGTGCCAGCAGTTACGCATTACAGGGGAGGGGCAATCAGCCCCAGCATTTT,CASSYALQGRGNQPQHF
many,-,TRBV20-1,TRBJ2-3,TGCAGTGCTAGTAACAGCCGTCGGAGCACAGATACGCAGTATTTT,CSASNSRRSTDTQYF
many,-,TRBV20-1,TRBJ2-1,TGCAGTGCCCAAGACCGTAACTCAGGGGCCTACAATGAGCAGTTCTTC,CSAQDRNSGAYNEQFF
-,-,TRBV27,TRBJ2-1,TGTGCCAGCAGTCCCAAATTACTAGGAGGAAATGGGCCGGCCAATGAGCAGTTCTTC,CASSPKLLGGNGPANEQFF
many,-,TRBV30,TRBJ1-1,TGTGCCTGGACTTTGGTCCTGAACACTGAAGCTTTCTTT,CAWTLVLNTEAFF
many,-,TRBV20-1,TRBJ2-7,TGCAGTGCTGGGGCGACCTCGTACGAGCAGTACTTC,CSAGATSYEQYF
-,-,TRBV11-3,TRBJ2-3,TGTGCCAGCAGCTCCCTGGTTTCTGTTTCAGATACGCAGTATTTT,CASSSLVSVSDTQYF
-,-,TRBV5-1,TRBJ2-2,TGCGCCAGCAGCATCCTCGACAGCACCGGGGAGCTGTTTTTT,CASSILDSTGELFF
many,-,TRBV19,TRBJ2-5,TGTGCCAGTAGAAAGCAGCGGAGCCAGGTCGAGACCCAGTACTTC,CASRKQRSQVETQYF
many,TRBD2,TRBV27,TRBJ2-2,TGTGCCAGCAGAGACCTACGGACTAGCGGGAGTTCCGGGGAGCTGTTTTTT,CASRDLRTSGSSGELFF
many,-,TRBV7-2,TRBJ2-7,TGTGCCAGCAGCTTAGGACCCACCGGGGACTACGAGCAGTACTTC,CASSLGPTGDYEQYF
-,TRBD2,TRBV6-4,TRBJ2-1,TGTGCCAGCAGCCCGGGACTAGCGGGAGTTTGCCCCTACAATGAGCAGTTCTTC,CASSPGLAGVCPYNEQFF
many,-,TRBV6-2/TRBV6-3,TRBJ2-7,TGTGCCAGCAGTTACGAGTTACGGACAGCGATTAGACCGGGGCGAACAATCCCCTTC,CASSYELRTAIRPGRTIPF
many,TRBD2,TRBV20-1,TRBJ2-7,TGCAGTGCTAGCGCTAGCGGGATCGGGTCCTACGAGCAGTACTTC,CSASASGIGSYEQYF
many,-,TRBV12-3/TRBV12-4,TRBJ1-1,TGTGCCAGCAGTTTATTGGGGAAAGCTTTCTTT,CASSLLGKAFF
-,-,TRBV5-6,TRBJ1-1,TGTGCCAGCAGCTTCCTACAGGGTGATAAGACTGAAGCTTTCTTT,CASSFLQGDKTEAFF
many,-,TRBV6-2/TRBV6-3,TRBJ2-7,TGTGCCAGCAAAGGGACATTGCTTGAGCAGTACTTC,CASKGTLLEQYF
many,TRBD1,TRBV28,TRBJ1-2,TGTGCCAGCAGTTTGGCGGACAGGGGGCTTAGTGGCTACACCTTC,CASSLADRGLSGYTF
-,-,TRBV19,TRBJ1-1,TGTGCCAGTAGTCCACGGACAGAGGTGAACACTGAAGCTTTCTTT,CASSPRTEVNTEAFF
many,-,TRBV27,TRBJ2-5,TGTGCCAGCAGTCGACCCGGCGTTGGCGAGACCCAGTACTTC,CASSRPGVGETQYF
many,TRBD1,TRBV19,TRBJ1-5,TGTGCCAGTAGCCGGACAGGGCTTAGCAATCAGCCCCAGCATTTT,CASSRTGLSNQPQHF
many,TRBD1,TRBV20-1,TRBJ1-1,TGCAGTGCGCCGGGACAGTCCGGGCGAATGAACACTGAAGCTTTCTTT,CSAPGQSGRMNTEAFF